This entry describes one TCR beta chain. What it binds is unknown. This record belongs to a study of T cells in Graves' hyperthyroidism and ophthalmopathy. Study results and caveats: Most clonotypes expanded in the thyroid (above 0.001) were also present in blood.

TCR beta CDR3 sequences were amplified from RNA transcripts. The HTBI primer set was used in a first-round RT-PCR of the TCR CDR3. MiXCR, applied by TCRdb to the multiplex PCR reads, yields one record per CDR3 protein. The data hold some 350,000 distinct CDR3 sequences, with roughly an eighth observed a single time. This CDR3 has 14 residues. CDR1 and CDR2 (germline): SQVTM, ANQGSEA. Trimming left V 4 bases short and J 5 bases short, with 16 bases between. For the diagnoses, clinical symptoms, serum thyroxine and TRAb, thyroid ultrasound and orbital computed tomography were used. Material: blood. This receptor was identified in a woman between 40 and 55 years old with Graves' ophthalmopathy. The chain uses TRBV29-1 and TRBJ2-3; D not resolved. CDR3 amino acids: CSVGRSTFQDTQYF. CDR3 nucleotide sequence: TGCAGCGTTGGACGTTCGACCTTTCAAGATACGCAGTATTTT.